The clone carrying this T cell receptor beta chain occurred a few times. The CDR3 runs to 16 residues. V shed 4 bases and J 4 bases; nucleotides not matched to a gene: 9. CDR1 is LGHNA and CDR2 is YSLEER in the germline V gene. This sample was taken from a study of T-cell memory formation after mild COVID-19. TCRdb fed the 5' RACE reads into MiXCR, producing one record per CDR3 protein. Altogether approximately 430,000 distinct CDR3 sequences are present, about a quarter being singletons, with the ten largest covering 10% to 15%. The J gene is TRBJ2-7, the V gene TRBV4-3, with 11 bases aligning to TRBD1. The sample was PBMCs or a T cell subset sorted from them (not recorded which). The source of this sequence is an adult woman who had mild COVID-19 (a few samples of this study predate the infection). Cell type and time point are not known. CDR3 sequence (DNA): TGCGCCAGCAGCCGCCAGACCGGGACAGGGGGATACGAGCAGTACTTC. Translating gives CASSRQTGTGGYEQYF.